This T cell receptor (beta chain) was obtained from a study of cytomegalovirus exposure and HLA in healthy donors. About the study: Earlier sequencing of 150 million to 200 million T cells yielded around 120 million unique TCR beta sequences. Findings and caveats of the study: In a later analysis, across HLA loci, associated TCR counts were highest for DRB1, lowest for HLA-C. What TCR beta sequences reportedly achieved was accurate prediction of HLA-A and HLA-B alleles in most subjects. Relative to the roughly 640-donor mean, N-insertions were reportedly fewer in an Asian-associated ancestry cluster in a later analysis.

Notes on this clone: The antigen is not known.

Use of 60 Vbeta and 13 Jbeta primers characterized the PCR. The method was immunoSEQ multiplex PCR; TCRdb's version includes in-frame clones alone and lacks a portion of them. The data hold nearly 110,000 clones, with approximately 80% observed a single time. Losses at the gene ends were 4 bases for V and 4 bases for J; bases not matched to a gene: 6. The CDR3 runs 15 residues. CDR1 is MNHNS, CDR2 SASEGT, per germline. The gene calls are TRBV6-1 and TRBJ1-5, with TRBD1 matching 8 bases. This receptor was identified in a male donor in good health and CMV-seronegative. The sequencing sample was made of PBMCs. The CDR3: CASSGGTGGNQPQHF. CDR3 DNA sequence: TGTGCCAGCAGTGGTGGAACAGGGGGTAATCAGCCCCAGCATTTT.